This T cell receptor (beta chain) was identified during a study of PD-L1 blockade in urothelial cancer. The CDR3 spans 17 residues. V trimming: 0 bases; J trimming: 7 bases; junction bases outside the gene matches: 10. Per the germline V gene, CDR1 is SGHRS and CDR2 is YFSETQ. Time point meaning: pretreatment peripheral blood. TCRdb's table, derived via immunoSEQ multiplex PCR, lists solely in-frame clones and lacks some. The sample contains under 100,000 clones, nearly 90% of which appear only once. The source is a man in his sixties with urothelial cancer. Material: PBMCs, obtained around atezolizumab (anti-PD-L1) treatment. The rearrangement joins TRBV5-1 to TRBJ2-1, with 10 nucleotides matching TRBD2. CDR3 region: CASSLVPPSGSRNEQFF. The CDR3 DNA is TGCGCCAGCAGCTTGGTGCCGCCTAGCGGGAGTAGGAATGAGCAGTTCTTC. Combining the CDR3 with reference TRBV5-1 and TRBJ2-1 gives the whole variable domain KAGVTQTPRYLIKTRGQQVTLSCSPISGHRSVSWYQQTPGQGLQFLFEYFSETQRNKGNFPGRFSGRQFSNSRSEMNVSTLELGDSALYLCASSLVPPSGSRNEQFFGPGTRLTVL.